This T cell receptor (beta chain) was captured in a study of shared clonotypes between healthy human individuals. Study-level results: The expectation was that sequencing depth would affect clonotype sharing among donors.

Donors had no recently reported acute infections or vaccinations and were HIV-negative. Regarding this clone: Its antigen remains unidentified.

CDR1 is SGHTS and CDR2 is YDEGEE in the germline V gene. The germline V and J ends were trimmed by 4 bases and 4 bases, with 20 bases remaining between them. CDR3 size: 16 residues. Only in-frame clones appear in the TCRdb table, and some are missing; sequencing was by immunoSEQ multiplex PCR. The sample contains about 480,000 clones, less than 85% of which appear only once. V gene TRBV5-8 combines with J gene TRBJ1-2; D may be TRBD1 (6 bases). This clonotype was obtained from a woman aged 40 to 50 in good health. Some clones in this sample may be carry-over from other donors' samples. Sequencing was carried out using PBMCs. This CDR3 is CASSPGTSSHRYGYTF. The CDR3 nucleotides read TGTGCCAGCAGCCCCGGGACATCATCCCACCGCTATGGCTACACCTTC.